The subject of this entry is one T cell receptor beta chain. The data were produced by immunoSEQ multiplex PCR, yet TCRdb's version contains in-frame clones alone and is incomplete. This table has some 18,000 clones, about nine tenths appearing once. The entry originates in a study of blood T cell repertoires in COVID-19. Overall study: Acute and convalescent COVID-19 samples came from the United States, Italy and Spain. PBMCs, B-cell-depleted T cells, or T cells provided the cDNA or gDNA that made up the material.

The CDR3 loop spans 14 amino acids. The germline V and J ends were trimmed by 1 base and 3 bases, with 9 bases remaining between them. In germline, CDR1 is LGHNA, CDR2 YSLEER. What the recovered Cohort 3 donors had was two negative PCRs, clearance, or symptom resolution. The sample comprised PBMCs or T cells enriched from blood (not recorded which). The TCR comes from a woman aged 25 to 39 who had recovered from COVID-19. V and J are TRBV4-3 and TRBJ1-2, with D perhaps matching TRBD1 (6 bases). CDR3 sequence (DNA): TGCGCCAGCAGCCAAGTGGGGGCTGACTATGGCTACACCTTC. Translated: CASSQVGADYGYTF.